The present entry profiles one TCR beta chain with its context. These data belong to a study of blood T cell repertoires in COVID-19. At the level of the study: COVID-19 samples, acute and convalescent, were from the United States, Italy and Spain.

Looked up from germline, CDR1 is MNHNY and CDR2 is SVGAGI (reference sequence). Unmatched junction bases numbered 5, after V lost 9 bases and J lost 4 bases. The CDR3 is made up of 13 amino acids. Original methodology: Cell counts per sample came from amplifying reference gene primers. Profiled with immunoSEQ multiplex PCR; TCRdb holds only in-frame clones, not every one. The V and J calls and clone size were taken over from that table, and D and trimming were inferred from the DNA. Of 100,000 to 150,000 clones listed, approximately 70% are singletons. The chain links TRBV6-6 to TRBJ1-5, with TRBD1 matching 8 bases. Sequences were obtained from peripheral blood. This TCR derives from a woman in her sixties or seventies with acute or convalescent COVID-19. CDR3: CASNRGVNQPQHF. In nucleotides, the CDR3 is TGTGCCAGTAACAGGGGGGTGAATCAGCCCCAGCATTTT.